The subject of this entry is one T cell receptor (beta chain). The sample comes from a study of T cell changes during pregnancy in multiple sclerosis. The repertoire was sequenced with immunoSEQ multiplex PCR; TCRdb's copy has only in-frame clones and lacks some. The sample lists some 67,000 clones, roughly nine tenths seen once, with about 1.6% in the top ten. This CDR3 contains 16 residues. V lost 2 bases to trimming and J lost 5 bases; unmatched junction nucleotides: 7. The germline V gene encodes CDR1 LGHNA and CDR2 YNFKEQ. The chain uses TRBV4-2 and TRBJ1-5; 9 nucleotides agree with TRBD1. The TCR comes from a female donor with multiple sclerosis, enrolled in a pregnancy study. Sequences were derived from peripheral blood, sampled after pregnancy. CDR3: CASSQMGQGGYQPQHF. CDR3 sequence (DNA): TGTGCCAGCAGCCAAATGGGACAGGGAGGCTATCAGCCCCAGCATTTT.